What follows are 8 T cell receptor beta chains derived from one specimen sequenced in a study of blood T cell repertoires in COVID-19. Assay used: immunoSEQ multiplex PCR; TCRdb lists only in-frame clones, some missing. The sample yields 140,000 to 150,000 clones, roughly 90% seen once. Material: PBMCs or T cells enriched from blood (not recorded which). These receptors originate from a woman aged 25-40 years with acute COVID-19.

The CDR3 region is CASGRGGTGINTEAFF. The CDR3 DNA reads as TGTGCCAGCGGCCGAGGCGGGACAGGGATCAACACTGAAGCTTTCTTT. V gene TRBV27 combines with J gene TRBJ1-1; 9 nucleotides align to TRBD1. Per germline, CDR1 MNHEY and CDR2 SMNVEV (reference sequence). This CDR3 has 16 amino acids. V shed 8 bases, J shed 2 bases, and the junction held 12 bases outside the gene matches.

V and J are TRBV11-2 and TRBJ2-5; TRBD2 matches at 11 bases. Per germline, CDR1 SGHAT and CDR2 FQNNGV. V lost 5 bases to trimming and J lost 10 bases; unmatched junction nucleotides: 9. This CDR3 region has 14 residues. CDR3 bases: TGTGCCAGCAGCCCCCAGACTAGCGGGAAGGGCCAGTACTTC. Protein: CASSPQTSGKGQYF.

The chain has TRBV29-1 and TRBJ1-1, with TRBD1 as a possible D gene (5 bases). The germline CDR1 and CDR2 sequences are SQVTM and ANQGSEA. V dropped 4 bases and J dropped 3 bases, with 12 bases sitting between them. The CDR3 is 13 amino acids. The CDR3 region is CSVGRVLDTEAFF. CDR3 nucleotide sequence: TGCAGCGTTGGCAGGGTATTGGACACTGAAGCTTTCTTT.

The CDR3 DNA follows: TGTGCCAGCAGCTCGGACAGAAACACTGAAGCTTTCTTT. Its protein product is CASSSDRNTEAFF. The chain uses TRBV7-2 and TRBJ1-1; possibly TRBD1 for D (6 bases). Germline V CDR1 and CDR2: SGHTA, FQGNSA. The CDR3 covers 13 residues. The V and J ends lost 4 bases and 2 bases respectively, with 8 bases between them.

This CDR3 is CASSFKASNEQFF. The CDR3 DNA sequence: TGTGCCAGCAGCTTCAAGGCTAGCAATGAGCAGTTCTTC. This chain connects TRBV5-4 to TRBJ2-1, with no clear D. The V end lost 2 bases, the J end lost 6 bases, and 9 bases lay between the germline ends. Germline loops: CDR1 SGHNT, CDR2 YYREEE (reference sequence). The length of the CDR3 is 13 residues.

In its sample, this clone was seen once. The junction departs from the called germline gene at one end, perhaps through a read error. This chain links TRBV4-3 with TRBJ2-7; D may be TRBD2 (6 bases). CDR3 length equals 14 residues. Germline CDR1 is LGHNA and CDR2 is YSLEER. This CDR3 reads CASSQGLVSDEQYF. CDR3 sequence (DNA): TGCGCCAGCAGCCAAGGACTAGTCTCCGACGAGCAGTACTTC.

This sequence joins TRBV6-1 and TRBJ1-5, with D possibly matching TRBD1 (6 bases). The V end was cut by 3 bases, the J end by 2 bases, with 11 bases between. The V gene's germline CDR1 is MNHNS and CDR2 SASEGT. The CDR3 sequence is 15 residues long. The CDR3 loop is CASSDQPGGNQPQHF. As DNA, the CDR3 is TGTGCCAGCAGTGACCAACCAGGGGGCAATCAGCCCCAGCATTTT.

J is TRBJ1-5 and V is TRBV2; 9 nucleotides align to TRBD1. The CDR3 contains 18 residues. The germline V gene encodes CDR1 SNHLY and CDR2 FYNNEI. J lost 4 bases, V lost 3 bases, and 13 bases had no gene match. The CDR3 protein is CASSERGTGGEGNQPQHF. The CDR3 DNA sequence: TGTGCCAGCAGTGAGAGGGGTACAGGGGGCGAAGGGAATCAGCCCCAGCATTTT.